The 24 T cell receptor beta chains below were found in one sample sequenced in a study of blood T cells in healthy people across ages. Alongside a J-beta primer mix, a sample-barcoded 5' primer served in a second PCR lasting about 6 to 11 cycles. In TCRdb, the 5' RACE reads were re-called with MiXCR into one record per CDR3 protein. Of about 1,400,000 distinct CDR3 sequences in the sample, 42% were seen once. Sample: blood. These receptors came from a young woman in good health.

Turning to this clonotype: Lacking the conserved final phenylalanine or tryptophan, this CDR3 likely reflects a read error. The V and J genes are TRBV20-1 and TRBJ1-2; D remains ambiguous. CDR1 is DFQATT, CDR2 SNEGSKA, per germline (reference sequence). V was trimmed by 5 bases and J by 3 bases, leaving 4 bases between them. The CDR3 runs 10 residues. The CDR3 sequence is CSAPDYGYTL. DNA of the CDR3: TGCAGTGCTCCCGACTATGGCTACACCCTC.

This clonotype was observed a few times. The chain joins TRBV6-2 or TRBV6-3 to TRBJ2-3; 12 nucleotides align to TRBD1. V gave up 5 bases and J gave up 8 bases; unmatched junction bases: 11. From germline, CDR1 is MNHEY and CDR2 SVGEGT. There are 16 residues in the CDR3. CDR3 amino acids: CASSPHRDRGLGTQYF. As DNA, the CDR3 is TGTGCCAGCAGTCCCCACCGGGACAGGGGGCTTGGTACGCAGTATTTT.

The chain uses TRBV29-1 and TRBJ2-5; D gene unclear. V was clipped by 4 bases and J by 11 bases, with 17 bases between them. The CDR3 runs to 12 residues. The V gene's germline CDR1 is SQVTM and CDR2 ANQGSEA. The CDR3 DNA reads TGCAGCGTTGTTGGGGTAGCTCATGAGCAGTACTTC. This gives the protein CSVVGVAHEQYF.

This rearrangement joins TRBV12-3 or TRBV12-4 to TRBJ2-1; no definite D call. The CDR3 contains 13 residues. V was shortened by 9 bases and J by 4 bases, with 13 bases between the two germline ends. CDR3 residues: CARTEFLYNEQFF. CDR3 DNA: TGTGCCAGAACCGAGTTTCTATACAATGAGCAGTTCTTC.

The chain couples TRBV5-1 to TRBJ2-7; 15 bases align to TRBD2. Trimming cost V 2 bases and J 7 bases; bases outside gene matches: 10. The CDR3 spans 17 residues. Germline CDR1 is SGHRS and CDR2 is YFSETQ. The DNA of the CDR3 is TGCGCCAGCAGCTTCTCCAGGGGACTAGCGGGAGGCGCTGAGCAGTACTTC. This gives the protein CASSFSRGLAGGAEQYF.

This clonotype came up a few times. This chain links TRBV6-2 or TRBV6-3 with TRBJ1-5, with no clear D. CDR1 is MNHEY and CDR2 is SVGEGT in the germline V gene. The V gene lost 2 bases and the J gene lost 2 bases, with 10 bases spanning the gap. This CDR3 has 15 residues. In DNA form, the CDR3 reads TGTGCCAGCAGTTACATTGGGGAAGGCAATCAGCCCCAGCATTTT. Its protein product is CASSYIGEGNQPQHF.

CDR3 amino acids: CSARDGTANTEAFF. For the CDR3, the DNA is TGCAGTGCTAGGGACGGGACAGCGAACACTGAAGCTTTCTTT. The gene calls are TRBV20-1 and TRBJ1-1; TRBD1 matches 7 bases. The CDR3 covers 14 residues. Per the germline V gene, CDR1 is DFQATT and CDR2 is SNEGSKA (reference sequence). The ends lost 3 bases at V and 1 base at J; junction bases unmatched: 5.

The chain employs TRBV18 and TRBJ2-5, with a possible D match to TRBD1 (5 bases). There are 15 residues in the CDR3. Between the trimmed V and J ends, which lost 1 base and 2 bases, there was a span of 11 bases. The germline V gene has CDR1 KGHSH and CDR2 LQKENI. The CDR3 bases are TGTGCCAGCTCACCACAGAGACAGTTACAAGAGACCCAGTACTTC. Its protein product is CASSPQRQLQETQYF.

The chain is built from TRBV7-3 and TRBJ2-3, with 7 nucleotides matching TRBD2. Trimming removed 1 base from V and 1 base from J; junction bases left unmatched: 11. This CDR3 is built from 18 residues. Germline V gene lookup returns CDR1 SGHTA and CDR2 FQGTGA. The CDR3 bases are TGTGCCAGCAGCTTAAAGGCCGGGAGCGGGGCCGGCACAGATACGCAGTATTTT. It translates to CASSLKAGSGAGTDTQYF. Full variable domain (outside the CDR3, taken from reference TRBV7-3 and TRBJ2-3): GAGVSQTPSNKVTEKGKYVELRCDPISGHTALYWYRQSLGQGPEFLIYFQGTGAADDSGLPNDRFFAVRPEGSVSTLKIQRTERGDSAVYLCASSLKAGSGAGTDTQYFGPGTRLTVL.

This clonotype occurred once. The CDR3 here is CASSLSGGGLQETQYF. The DNA of the CDR3 is TGTGCCAGCAGCTTATCCGGGGGCGGACTGCAAGAGACCCAGTACTTC. The chain has TRBV7-9 and TRBJ2-5; tentatively, D is TRBD1 or TRBD2 (6 bases each). The germline gives CDR1 SEHNR, CDR2 FQNEAQ (reference sequence). The CDR3 covers 16 residues. Trimming stripped 2 bases from V and 2 bases from J, with 15 bases between.

The chain joins TRBV13 to TRBJ2-1; D may be TRBD2 (6 bases). The CDR3 is 15 residues long. Trimming left V 2 bases short and J 5 bases short, with 13 bases between. CDR1 is PRHDT, CDR2 FYEKMQ, per germline (reference sequence). Here the CDR3 DNA reads TGTGCCAGCAGCTTATTTTCTAGCGCTCACAATGAGCAGTTCTTC. Translation: CASSLFSSAHNEQFF.

The chain combines TRBV12-3 or TRBV12-4 with TRBJ1-6; D is unresolved. The CDR3 runs to 15 residues. V was shortened by 7 bases and J by 4 bases, with 14 bases between the two germline ends. Written as DNA, the CDR3 is TGTGCCAGCATCTCGGGAGGCAGTTATAATTCACCCCTCCACTTT. Its translation is CASISGGSYNSPLHF.

This clonotype was picked up many times. This chain connects TRBV20-1 to TRBJ2-3, with 8 bases aligning to TRBD2. CDR1 DFQATT and CDR2 SNEGSKA come from the germline V gene (reference sequence). The junction had 9 bases not matched to a gene; V was cut back by 0 bases and J by 1 base. The CDR3 sequence is 17 residues long. The CDR3 spells CSARDSGSGRGTDTQYF. The DNA of the CDR3 is TGCAGTGCTAGAGATAGTGGGAGCGGGAGAGGCACAGATACGCAGTATTTT.

This clonotype was detected only a few times. The genes are TRBV27 and TRBJ1-3; D remains unclear. The V end lost 0 bases, the J end lost 2 bases, and 14 bases lay between the germline ends. CDR3 length: 17 residues. Looked up from germline, CDR1 is MNHEY and CDR2 is SMNVEV (reference sequence). CDR3 sequence: CASSLSPPPITGNTIYF. The CDR3 region has the DNA TGTGCCAGCAGTTTATCGCCACCCCCTATCACTGGAAACACCATATATTTT.

A few counts support this clonotype. This chain links TRBV3-1 with TRBJ2-1; 7 nucleotides match TRBD2. Germline CDR1 LGHDT, CDR2 YNNKEL (reference sequence). The CDR3 loop spans 17 amino acids. V dropped 5 bases and J dropped 8; count of bases not matched to a gene: 18. CDR3 bases: TGTGCCAGCAGCGGACGCATTAGACTAGCTGGGGGGGATGAGCAGTTCTTC. Translated: CASSGRIRLAGGDEQFF.

This clonotype was picked up a small number of times. The chain links TRBV7-2 to TRBJ2-7; 9 bases are shared with TRBD2. CDR3 length: 15 amino acids. V gave up 4 bases and J gave up 3 bases; unmatched junction bases: 7. Per germline, CDR1 SGHTA and CDR2 FQGNSA. The CDR3 coding sequence is TGTGCCAGCAGCTCTACGGCGGGGGGGCTCTACGAGCAGTACTTC. It yields the protein CASSSTAGGLYEQYF.

This clonotype was seen a handful of times. This CDR3 is CASSSTGQTPDTQYF. For the CDR3, the DNA is TGTGCCAGCAGTTCGACCGGACAGACCCCAGATACGCAGTATTTT. The chain has TRBV6-6 and TRBJ2-3; possible D gene TRBD1, 6 bases. Deletions cut 4 bases from V and 4 bases from J, with 15 bases between. CDR1 is MNHNY and CDR2 is SVGAGI in the germline V gene (reference sequence). There are 15 residues in the CDR3.

This clonotype showed up just once. The chain is built from TRBV2 and TRBJ1-2; TRBD1 agrees at 8 bases. This CDR3 is 18 amino acids long. Germline CDR1 SNHLY, CDR2 FYNNEI. V shed 6 bases and J 4 bases; nucleotides not matched to a gene: 19. DNA for the CDR3: TGTGCCAGCAGACATCAAGTCCCGGGGACAGGAACTTCCTATGGCTACACCTTC. Protein sequence: CASRHQVPGTGTSYGYTF.

CDR3 amino acids: CAISANGQSTDTQYF. DNA of the CDR3: TGTGCCATCAGCGCAAATGGACAGTCCACAGATACGCAGTATTTT. The chain joins TRBV10-3 to TRBJ2-3; the D gene is possibly TRBD1 (6 bases). The V end lost 6 bases, the J end lost 2 bases, and 15 bases lay between the germline ends. CDR1 is ENHRY, CDR2 SYGVKD, per germline. The CDR3 consists of 15 residues.

This clonotype was seen more than once but under ten times. The V call is TRBV4-1, the J call TRBJ2-3; D might be TRBD1 or TRBD2, each matching 6 bases. The germline CDR1 and CDR2 sequences are MGHRA and YSYEKL. The length of the CDR3 is 18 residues. The ends were cut back, 1 base at V and 4 bases at J, with 21 bases in the middle. Here the CDR3 reads CASSQGWGGDSGADTQYF. CDR3 bases: TGCGCCAGCAGCCAAGGATGGGGCGGGGACTCAGGGGCAGATACGCAGTATTTT.

This rearrangement joins TRBV9 to TRBJ2-4; D is undetermined. The tail of the sequence fits TRBJ2-7 better, so the J call may be wrong. The CDR3 loop spans 12 amino acids. Germline CDR1 and CDR2: SGDLS and YYNGEE. CDR3 in amino acids: CASSSLRSEQYF. The CDR3 nucleotides read TGTGCCAGCAGCTCGCTGCGGTCCGAGCAGTACTTC.

V is TRBV10-3 and J is TRBJ2-1, with 8 nucleotides matching TRBD2. With 7 bases clipped from V and 7 bases from J, the junction kept 9 bases outside the gene matches. Germline CDR1 is ENHRY and CDR2 is SYGVKD. This CDR3 is 14 amino acids long. The CDR3 region is CAIKERESVNEQFF. For the CDR3, the DNA is TGTGCCATCAAAGAGCGGGAGTCTGTAAATGAGCAGTTCTTC.

The chain carries TRBV23-1 and TRBJ2-7; 11 nucleotides match TRBD2. TRBV23-1 is identified as an open reading frame with a role that is uncertain. The length of the CDR3 is 18 residues. The trim removed 0 bases at V and 4 bases at J, leaving 11 bases unmatched. The CDR3: CASSQSRRLAGRRYEQYF. DNA for the CDR3: TGCGCCAGCAGTCAATCACGGCGACTAGCGGGGAGGAGGTACGAGCAGTACTTC.

This rearrangement joins TRBV6-2 or TRBV6-3 to TRBJ1-5; D not resolved. V dropped 2 bases and J dropped 3 bases, with 8 bases sitting between them. The germline CDR1 and CDR2 sequences are MNHEY and SVGEGT. There are 14 residues in the CDR3. DNA for the CDR3: TGTGCCAGCAGTTACGTGCAGCTCAATCAGCCCCAGCATTTT. It translates to CASSYVQLNQPQHF.